This TCR beta chain originates from a study of graft-versus-host responses after intestinal transplantation. The V gene end was trimmed by 5 bases and the J gene end by 8 bases; junction bases not matched to a gene: 17. Looked up from germline, CDR1 is SGHAT and CDR2 is FQNNGV. CDR3 length: 17 residues. Repertoires were generated with immunoSEQ multiplex PCR, while TCRdb's copy carries only in-frame clones and drops some. The sample has approximately 86,000 clones; about 90% are singletons. A remark on this clone: No antigen is known for it.

The sequenced sample was unstimulated CD8+ T cells sorted from spleen or lymph node cells, obtained before transplant. The chain uses TRBV11-2 and TRBJ1-4, with TRBD1 matching over 7 bases. This clonotype originated in a human donor who was the organ donor for an intestinal transplant. CDR3 nucleotides: TGTGCCAGCAGCCCAAACAGGGGATCTACGTCTGACGAAAAACTGTTTTTT. Encoded protein: CASSPNRGSTSDEKLFF.